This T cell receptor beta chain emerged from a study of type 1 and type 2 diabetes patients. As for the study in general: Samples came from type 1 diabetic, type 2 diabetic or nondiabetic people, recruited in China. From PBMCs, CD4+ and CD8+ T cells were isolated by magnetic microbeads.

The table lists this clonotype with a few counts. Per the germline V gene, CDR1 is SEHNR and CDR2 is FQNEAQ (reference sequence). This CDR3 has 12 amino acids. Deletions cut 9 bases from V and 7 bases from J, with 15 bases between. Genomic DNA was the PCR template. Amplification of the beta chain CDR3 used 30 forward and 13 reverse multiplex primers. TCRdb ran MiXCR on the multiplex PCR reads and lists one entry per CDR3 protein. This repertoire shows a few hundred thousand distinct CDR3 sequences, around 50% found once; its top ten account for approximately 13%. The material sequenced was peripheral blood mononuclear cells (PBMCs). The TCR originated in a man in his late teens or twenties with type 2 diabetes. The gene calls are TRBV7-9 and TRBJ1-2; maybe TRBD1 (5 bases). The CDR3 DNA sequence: TGTGCCAGTCCATCGGGGCCGGGTGGCTACACCTTC. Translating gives CASPSGPGGYTF.